This T cell receptor beta chain came from a study of T-cell memory formation after mild COVID-19 (dated by TCRdb to the early 2020s). Notes on the research overall: TCR sequence clusters from the two donors were found to be largely donor specific. In two donors, T-cell clones that expanded and contracted after mild COVID-19 were followed by sequencing TCRalpha and TCRbeta repertoires longitudinally. Two young, previously healthy adult volunteers, one female and one male, were included in the cohort. The paper's findings and limits, for the study overall: Some responding clones were found in pre-infection memory, which suggests that pre-existing cross-reactive memory T cells took part in the SARS-CoV-2 response. SARS-CoV-2 specificity of the second-wave clones peaking on day 37 was not confirmed. From day 15 to 85, contracting clones showed balanced CD4/CD8 phenotypes, whereas a second wave of clones that expanded from day 15 to 37 leaned towards CD4+. The study covered only a couple of mild cases, and larger cohorts including severe cases with pre-infection samples were considered necessary. Contracting CD4+ clones were found mainly in CM and EM memory subsets, while CD8+ clones were enriched in EMRA.

For CDR1 and CDR2, the germline V gene (reference sequence) lists SEHNR and FQNEAQ. From the cysteine through the phenylalanine, the CDR3 covers 13 amino acids. The DNA shown is the 39-base CDR3, in frame from base 1. V is shortened by 0 bases, J by 4 bases, and the region joining them spans 6 bases. This clonotype was counted between two and nine times. Which antigen it targets is not known. Per-base qualities were not stored, and no clone one base away is much larger. TCRdb records Illumina NovaSeq 6000 as the sequencer. TCRalpha and TCRbeta cDNA libraries were built by 5'RACE with constant-segment primers, adding sample barcodes and unique molecular identifiers. RNA was extracted from every sample with Trizol reagent. Libraries were amplified in two PCR steps, with a second sample barcode and Illumina TruSeq adapters added in the second step. Sequencing of libraries was performed on an Illumina NovaSeq with 2 x 150 bp paired-end reads. In the original analysis: With migec v1.2.7, reads were demultiplexed and then collapsed into UMI-guided consensus sequences. Using mixcr v2.1.11, UMI consensuses were aligned to TRA and TRB V and J templates and then assembled into clonotypes. Clonotypes were classified as expanded or contracted when called significant by both edgeR and NoisET, with noise models trained on biological replicates. For edgeR calls, the thresholds were a false discovery rate-adjusted p below 0.01 and a log2 fold-change of 1. PCA with hierarchical clustering of max-normalized trajectories of the 1000 most abundant clonotypes was used as exploratory dynamics analysis. Separately sequenced CD4+ and CD8+ repertoires were used to assign the CD4 or CD8 phenotype of responding clones. TCRdb reprocessing: public reads trimmed at Q25 with fastp, clones called with MiXCR, in-frame beta chains kept. Rows with a matching CDR3 protein are joined into one entry that keeps the most common DNA and genes. TCRdb's processing, not the study's, gives the V and J calls here. This sample holds around 250,000 distinct CDR3 sequences; 7.5% to 10% were observed only once. The leading ten clones occupy around 20% of the sample.

PBMCs were isolated by Ficoll-Paque density gradient centrifugation. The sequence came from a young man who had mild COVID-19 (a few samples of this study predate the infection). The sample titles of this study are shuffled in the database, so cell type and time point are left out; the donor was told from shared clones. Recombination connected TRBV7-9 to TRBJ1-2, with the D gene call left open. What was sequenced was PBMCs or a T cell subset sorted from them (not recorded which). The CDR3 protein is CASSLAKAYGYTF. The DNA reads TGTGCCAGCAGCTTAGCGAAGGCCTATGGCTACACCTTC.